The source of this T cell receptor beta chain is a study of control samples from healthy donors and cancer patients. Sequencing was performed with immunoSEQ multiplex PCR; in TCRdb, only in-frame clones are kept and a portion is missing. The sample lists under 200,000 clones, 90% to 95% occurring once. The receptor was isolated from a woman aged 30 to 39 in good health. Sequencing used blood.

The DNA for the CDR3 is TGTGCCAGCAGCTTAGTAGGTACACGCGTGAACACTGAAGCTTTCTTT. As protein: CASSLVGTRVNTEAFF. The rearrangement uses TRBV7-8 and TRBJ1-1; D not resolved. Trimming took 1 base from V and 0 from J, leaving 12 bases between them. Germline V gives CDR1 SGHVS, CDR2 FQNEAQ. The CDR3 covers 16 residues.